This T cell receptor (beta chain) was recorded in a study of T cell repertoires in cytomegalovirus infection. Study details: From public TCR beta signatures came an indication of both CMV infection and matching HLA type.

Via MiXCR, TCRdb re-called the reads, giving one row per CDR3 protein. The data contain around 450,000 distinct CDR3 sequences, around 11% of them singletons. This clonotype was counted only a few times. Its antigen is unknown. General observations from the study: The study found HLA-C-restricted CMV-specific TCR beta clonotypes dominating the ex vivo response. Cumulative frequency (of public TCR beta family members) identified carriers of CMV plus the relevant HLA.

The specimen was PBMCs. The receptor was derived from a human donor in good health (CMV status not recorded). Some clones in this sample may be carry-over from other donors' samples.

The CDR3 spells CASSPQGAETQYF. Here the CDR3 DNA reads TGCGCCAGCAGCCCGCAGGGTGCAGAGACCCAGTACTTC. The chain recombines TRBV5-1 with TRBJ2-5; possible D gene TRBD1, 5 bases. The CDR3 is made up of 13 amino acids. Trimming removed 4 bases from V and 4 bases from J, with 11 bases in between. Germline V gene data show CDR1 as SGHRS and CDR2 as YFSETQ. Together with reference TRBV5-1 and TRBJ2-5, the CDR3 gives the full variable domain: KAGVTQTPRYLIKTRGQQVTLSCSPISGHRSVSWYQQTPGQGLQFLFEYFSETQRNKGNFPGRFSGRQFSNSRSEMNVSTLELGDSALYLCASSPQGAETQYFGPGTRLLVL.